This T cell receptor beta chain was identified in a study of OX40 agonist ivuxolimab in advanced cancers. Sequencing was performed with immunoSEQ multiplex PCR; in TCRdb, only in-frame clones are kept and a portion is missing. Found here are fewer than 75,000 clones, approximately 91% of them singletons; the top ten hold less than 2.5%. The V gene's germline CDR1 is SGHTA and CDR2 FQGNSA. This CDR3 spans 14 amino acids. The J segment lost 9 bases and the V segment lost 5 bases, leaving 7 bases of the junction unmatched. The chain couples TRBV7-2 to TRBJ2-1, with 10 bases fitting TRBD2. Here the sequenced sample was CD4+ or CD8+ T cells sorted from blood, taken in a trial of the OX40 agonist ivuxolimab. This TCR was sampled from an adult with an advanced solid tumor such as melanoma, head and neck, liver or kidney cancer. CDR3 in amino acids: CASSIGLAVGEQFF. For the CDR3, the DNA is TGTGCCAGCAGCATTGGACTAGCGGTCGGTGAGCAGTTCTTC.